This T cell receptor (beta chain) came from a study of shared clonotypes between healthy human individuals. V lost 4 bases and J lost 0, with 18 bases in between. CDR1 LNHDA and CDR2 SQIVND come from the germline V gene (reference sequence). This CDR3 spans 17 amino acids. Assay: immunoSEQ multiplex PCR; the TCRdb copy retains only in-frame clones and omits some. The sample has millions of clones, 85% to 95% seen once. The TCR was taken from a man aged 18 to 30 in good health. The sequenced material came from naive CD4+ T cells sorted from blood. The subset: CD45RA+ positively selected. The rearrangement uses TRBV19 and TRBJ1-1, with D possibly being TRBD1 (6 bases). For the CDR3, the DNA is TGTGCCAGTAGTAGAGCACAGGGCCGGGGAATGAACACTGAAGCTTTCTTT. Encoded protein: CASSRAQGRGMNTEAFF. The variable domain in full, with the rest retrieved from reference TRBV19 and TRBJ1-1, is DGGITQSPKYLFRKEGQNVTLSCEQNLNHDAMYWYRQDPGQGLRLIYYSQIVNDFQKGDIAEGYSVSREKKESFPLTVTSAQKNPTAFYLCASSRAQGRGMNTEAFFGQGTRLTVV.